The sample holds a few counts of the clone carrying this T cell receptor beta chain. Its antigen remains unknown. CDR1 is MNHEY and CDR2 is SVGEGT in the germline V gene. CDR3 size: 14 residues. V gave up 6 bases and J gave up 0 bases, with 12 bases separating them. TCRdb used MiXCR to reprocess the 5' RACE reads, holding one entry per CDR3 protein. The repertoire holds about 520,000 distinct CDR3 sequences, with roughly a fifth as singletons. This record belongs to a study of identical twins. The study, taken as a whole, reports: Researchers reported excess low generation probability among twin-shared out-of-frame alpha sequences.

This same sample was also taken into another study, of T cells expressing NK-cell markers. From that report: Researchers got TCR beta repertoires out of sorted CD3+CD56+NKG2C+, CD3+CD56+NKG2C- and CD3+CD56-NKG2C+ T cells. Out of eight donors sequenced, seven tested HCMV-seropositive and the remaining one seronegative. NKG2C+ dominant clonotype frequencies in 6 or 7 donors were roughly 1.0-7.0% of CD8+ T cells.

The sequence was collected from a woman younger than 35 in good health. The sequencing sample was made of CD4+ T cells sorted from blood. The chain combines TRBV6-2 or TRBV6-3 with TRBJ2-7; D is undetermined. The chain's CDR3 is CASSSARVSYEQYF. CDR3 nucleotide sequence: TGTGCCAGCAGCTCTGCCCGGGTCTCCTACGAGCAGTACTTC.